Included here is one TCR beta chain sequence, with context. Other DNA sequences in this specimen translate into the identical CDR3. Original processing notes: Amplification of reference gene primers was used by the study to estimate nucleated cell counts. The repertoire was sequenced with immunoSEQ multiplex PCR; TCRdb's copy has only in-frame clones and lacks some. D and trimming come from the DNA, and the V and J calls and clone size come from that table. The sample has some 220,000 clones; around 91% are singletons. The CDR3 is 13 amino acids. V lost 4 bases and J 2 bases, leaving 8 bases between the germline ends. CDR1 and CDR2 (germline): SNHLY, FYNNEI. The data were obtained in a study of blood T cell repertoires in COVID-19. On the study more broadly: PBMCs, B-cell-depleted T cells, or T cells were the source of the cDNA or gDNA that made up the material.

The V and J genes are TRBV2 and TRBJ1-1; D unclear. Sequenced sample: PBMCs or T cells enriched from blood (not recorded which). The receptor was isolated from a woman younger than 30 in a cohort exposed to, infected with or recovered from COVID-19 (not recorded which). The CDR3 bases are TGTGCCAGCAGTGCCCCAGGAAACACTGAAGCTTTCTTT. Its protein product is CASSAPGNTEAFF. Filled out from reference TRBV2 and TRBJ1-1, the complete variable domain reads EPEVTQTPSHQVTQMGQEVILRCVPISNHLYFYWYRQILGQKVEFLVSFYNNEISEKSEIFDDQFSVERPDGSNFTLKIRSTKLEDSAMYFCASSAPGNTEAFFGQGTRLTVV.